These T cell receptor beta chains were read from a single sample in a study of T-cell reconstitution after alpha-beta-depleted transplantation in children. TCRdb passed the PCR reads through MiXCR, listing each CDR3 protein once. The sample gives around 440,000 distinct CDR3 sequences, roughly 16% of which show up once; roughly 29% is in the top ten. The sample consisted of PBMCs, mostly from graft donor cells, taken 360 days after TCRalphabeta/CD19-depleted stem cell transplant. These receptors were obtained from a boy younger than two who had a stem cell transplant for Wiskott-Aldrich syndrome, so the T cells may come from the graft donor. Each CDR3 is given with its conserved first and last residue. Fields, in order: clone size, V gene, J gene, D gene, CDR3 protein, CDR3 DNA. D genes are given only for firm matches. Size is stated for part of the rows, as once, few or many counts, or as a class when the clone is expanded.

>NA|TRBV7-2|TRBJ2-2|NA
CASSRTGYGELFF
TGTGCCAGCAGCCGAACAGGGTACGGGGAGCTGTTTTTT
>few|TRBV12-3/TRBV12-4|TRBJ2-3|NA
CASSFLLGTDTQYF
TGTGCCAGCAGTTTTCTACTGGGCACAGATACGCAGTATTTT
>NA|TRBV7-8|TRBJ2-1|TRBD1
CASSLHPGQGNNEQFF
TGTGCCAGCAGCTTACATCCGGGACAGGGCAACAATGAGCAGTTCTTC
>NA|TRBV29-1|TRBJ2-5|NA
CSVEAERGTEYF
TGCAGCGTTGAGGCAGAAAGGGGGACCGAGTACTTC
>NA|TRBV18|TRBJ2-7|NA
CASSPRAGSYEQYF
TGTGCCAGCTCACCACGGGCAGGGAGCTACGAGCAGTACTTC
>NA|TRBV6-1|TRBJ1-5|NA
CASRPGMGNQPQHF
TGTGCCAGCAGACCAGGCATGGGCAATCAGCCCCAGCATTTT
>few|TRBV12-3/TRBV12-4|TRBJ2-1|NA
CASSLYPKGYEQFF
TGTGCCAGCAGTTTATACCCAAAGGGGTATGAGCAGTTCTTC
>NA|TRBV6-4|TRBJ2-1|NA
CASKINPYDNEQFF
TGTGCCAGCAAAATAAACCCATATGACAATGAGCAGTTCTTC
>NA|TRBV28|TRBJ2-7|NA
CASHPGVGEQYF
TGTGCCTCTCATCCGGGGGTCGGCGAGCAGTACTTC
>few|TRBV5-1|TRBJ2-3|TRBD1
CASSFGTGPTDTQYF
TGCGCCAGCAGCTTCGGGACAGGGCCCACAGATACGCAGTATTTT